Below, 14 T cell receptor beta chains from the same sample are listed, as sequenced in a study of T cell responses to AZD1222 COVID-19 vaccine (dated by TCRdb to the early 2020s). What the time point label conveys for this sample: about 28 days (+/-7) after the second vaccine dose. Libraries came from the immunoSEQ multiplex PCR assay. TCRdb holds this immuneACCESS table with in-frame rearrangements only. Some clones are missing; in checked studies, unresolved V genes explain under half, and the rest has no known cause. The sample data list roughly 150,000 clones, and roughly nine tenths of these were observed just once. The ten largest clones represent 9% to 9.5% of the sample. The input for sequencing was peripheral blood, taken 28 days after the second AZD1222 dose. These receptors were obtained from an adult who received the AZD1222 COVID-19 vaccine.

This chain joins TRBV2 and TRBJ1-1; D might be TRBD1 (5 bases). V was cut by 6 bases and J by 4 bases, with 15 bases left in between. The CDR3 has 14 residues. The germline CDR1 and CDR2 sequences are SNHLY and FYNNEI. CDR3 amino acids: CASRGDGKATEAFF. The CDR3 coding sequence is TGTGCCAGCAGGGGGGACGGGAAGGCCACTGAAGCTTTCTTT.

V gene TRBV7-8 combines with J gene TRBJ2-7; D is undetermined. CDR1 is SGHVS and CDR2 is FQNEAQ in the germline V gene. The CDR3 spans 14 residues. The V and J ends lost 1 base and 5 bases respectively, with 12 bases between them. In DNA form, the CDR3 reads TGTGCCAGCAGCTTAGATCGTGTGGGTCACGAGCAGTACGTC. It translates to CASSLDRVGHEQYV.

The chain is built from TRBV9 and TRBJ2-3; 7 bases map to TRBD2. This CDR3 spans 16 amino acids. V shed 0 bases, J shed 0 bases, and the junction held 4 bases outside the gene matches. Germline V CDR1 and CDR2: SGDLS, YYNGEE. The CDR3 loop is CASSVEAGPSTDTQYF. CDR3 bases: TGTGCCAGCAGCGTAGAAGCGGGGCCTAGCACAGATACGCAGTATTTT.

This clone has a single count. The chain uses TRBV13 and TRBJ2-3; 7 positions agree with TRBD1. Germline V lookup: CDR1 PRHDT, CDR2 FYEKMQ (reference sequence). This CDR3 region has 16 residues. J was trimmed by 0 bases and V by 5 bases; bases with no gene match: 8. The CDR3 protein is CASSAGGTDSTDTQYF. CDR3 sequence (DNA): TGTGCCAGCAGCGCAGGGGGTACCGACAGCACAGATACGCAGTATTTT.

The rearrangement links TRBV12-5 to TRBJ1-1; D not certain. CDR3 length equals 13 residues. With 2 bases removed from V and 5 bases from J, the gap between germline ends came to 9 bases. Germline V lookup: CDR1 LGHNT, CDR2 FRNRAP. The CDR3 is CASGLLGGTEAFF. DNA of the CDR3: TGTGCTAGTGGTTTGTTGGGTGGGACTGAAGCTTTCTTT.

The V and J genes are TRBV7-8 and TRBJ2-7; D could derive from TRBD1 or TRBD2 (5 bases each). Trimming stripped 7 bases from V and 6 bases from J, with 13 bases between. This CDR3 has 12 amino acids. CDR1 SGHVS and CDR2 FQNEAQ come from the germline V gene. The CDR3 protein is CASTYGAGEQYF. For the CDR3, the DNA is TGTGCCAGCACCTACGGGGCGGGCGAGCAGTACTTC.

The rearrangement uses TRBV6-5 and TRBJ1-1; D is ambiguous. Germline CDR1 MNHEY, CDR2 SVGAGI. This CDR3 comprises 14 residues. V was trimmed by 7 bases and J by 1 base, leaving 13 bases between them. CDR3 sequence reads: CASTSLDGNTEAFF. CDR3 DNA sequence: TGTGCCAGCACCTCCCTCGACGGGAACACTGAAGCTTTCTTT.

The chain couples TRBV6-1 to TRBJ2-7; the match to TRBD1 covers 7 bases. The V segment lost 2 bases and the J segment 5 bases; nucleotides outside the gene matches: 12. The CDR3 consists of 16 residues. Germline-derived CDR1 and CDR2 are MNHNS and SASEGT. CDR3 in DNA: TGTGCCAGCAGTGAATGGCCAAAGGGGGCTTTCCACGAGCAGTACTTC. This codes for CASSEWPKGAFHEQYF.

The V and J genes are TRBV27 and TRBJ2-5; the match to TRBD2 covers 8 bases. V shed 2 bases and J 4 bases; nucleotides not matched to a gene: 3. The CDR3 extends over 14 amino acids. CDR1 and CDR2 from the germline V gene are MNHEY and SMNVEV (reference sequence). CDR3: CASSLAGGGETQYF. For the CDR3, the DNA is TGTGCCAGCAGTTTAGCGGGGGGAGGAGAGACCCAGTACTTC.

The chain links TRBV7-2 to TRBJ2-5; TRBD2 matches at 9 bases. The CDR3 loop spans 15 amino acids. V was clipped by 7 bases and J by 1 base; unmatched bases: 7. The germline gives CDR1 SGHTA, CDR2 FQGNSA. In nucleotides, the CDR3 is TGTGCCAGCAAGTCCCAGCGGGGGGCCCAAGAGACCCAGTACTTC. Encoded protein: CASKSQRGAQETQYF.

The rearrangement uses TRBV7-6 and TRBJ1-2; 7 positions agree with TRBD1. Per germline, CDR1 SGHVS and CDR2 FNYEAQ. This CDR3 region has 17 residues. The ends lost 3 bases at V and 1 base at J; junction bases unmatched: 11. CDR3 residues: CASSLGQTSKLNYGYTF. The CDR3 DNA follows: TGTGCCAGCAGCTTGGGACAGACGTCAAAACTTAACTATGGCTACACCTTC.

The chain is built from TRBV7-8 and TRBJ1-1; D is unclear. Germline CDR1 and CDR2: SGHVS and FQNEAQ. The CDR3 is 18 amino acids. Trimming took 2 bases from V and 4 from J, leaving 23 bases between them. The CDR3, as DNA: TGTGCCAGCAGCTTAATGTTGCAGGAAGGACTTGACGGCACTGAAGCTTTCTTT. The encoded protein is CASSLMLQEGLDGTEAFF.

Written as DNA, the CDR3 is TGTGCCAGTGTCGAGGGGGGCTACTCTGGAAACACCATATATTTT. This translates into CASVEGGYSGNTIYF. The genes are TRBV19 and TRBJ1-3; D is possibly TRBD1 (6 bases). The CDR3 length is 15 residues. CDR1 is LNHDA, CDR2 SQIVND, per germline (reference sequence). The V end was cut by 8 bases, the J end by 0 bases, with 14 bases between.

The chain combines TRBV6-5 with TRBJ1-1; perhaps TRBD1 as D (5 bases). V shed 0 bases and J shed 7 bases, with 12 bases lying between them. This CDR3 has 14 amino acids. Looked up from germline, CDR1 is MNHEY and CDR2 is SVGAGI. The CDR3 loop reads CASSYSRSRGEAFF. The CDR3 nucleotides are TGTGCCAGCAGTTACTCGAGAAGTAGGGGTGAAGCTTTCTTT.